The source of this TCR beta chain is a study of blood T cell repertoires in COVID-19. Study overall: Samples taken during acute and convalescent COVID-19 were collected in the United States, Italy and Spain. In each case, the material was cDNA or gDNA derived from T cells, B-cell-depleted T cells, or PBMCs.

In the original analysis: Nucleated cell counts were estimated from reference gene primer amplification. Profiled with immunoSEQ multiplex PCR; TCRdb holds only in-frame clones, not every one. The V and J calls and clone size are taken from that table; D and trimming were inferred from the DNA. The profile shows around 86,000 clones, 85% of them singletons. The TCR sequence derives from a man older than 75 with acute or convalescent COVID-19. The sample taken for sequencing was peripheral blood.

The CDR3 DNA reads TGCGCCAGCAGCTTGGTTCGCGGCGAGCAGTTCTTC. As protein: CASSLVRGEQFF. The chain links TRBV5-1 to TRBJ2-1; D ambiguous. Trimming pared 0 bases from V and 10 bases from J, leaving 8 bases between. This CDR3 region has 12 residues. The germline gives CDR1 SGHRS, CDR2 YFSETQ. Combining the CDR3 with reference TRBV5-1 and TRBJ2-1 gives the whole variable domain KAGVTQTPRYLIKTRGQQVTLSCSPISGHRSVSWYQQTPGQGLQFLFEYFSETQRNKGNFPGRFSGRQFSNSRSEMNVSTLELGDSALYLCASSLVRGEQFFGPGTRLTVL.